The rows below give T cell receptor beta chains drawn from one sample of a study of shared clonotypes between healthy human individuals. Repertoires were generated with immunoSEQ multiplex PCR, while TCRdb's copy carries only in-frame clones and drops some. The sample shows 1,400,000 or so clones, 98% of them seen only once. The sample taken for sequencing was naive CD4+ T cells sorted from blood. The source of these receptors is a man aged 25 to 40 in good health. CDR3s include the opening cysteine and the closing phenylalanine or tryptophan. D genes are given only for firm matches. Some rows mark clone size as missing; the rest say once, few, many or name a class of expanded clone.

V: TRBV9; size: .; J: TRBJ1-3; D: .; length: 15; DNA: TGTGCCAGCAGCGTACAGGGATTCTCTGGAAACACCATATATTTT; CDR3: CASSVQGFSGNTIYF
V: TRBV11-2; size: .; J: TRBJ2-7; D: .; length: 15; DNA: TGTGCCAGCAGCTTAAAGATTGTGGGAGGCTACGAGCAGTACTTC; CDR3: CASSLKIVGGYEQYF
V: TRBV7-8; size: once; J: TRBJ1-1; D: .; length: 16; DNA: TGTGCCAGCAGCTTAGATTTCCCCGGGTCAGACACTGAAGCTTTCTTT; CDR3: CASSLDFPGSDTEAFF
V: TRBV6-1; size: once; J: TRBJ2-1; D: TRBD1; length: 15; DNA: TGTGCCAGCAGCAGGGACAGGGCTGCCTACAATGAGCAGTTCTTC; CDR3: CASSRDRAAYNEQFF
V: TRBV28; size: .; J: TRBJ2-5; D: TRBD2; length: 17; DNA: TGTGCCAGCAGTACCCGTTCTAGCGGGAGAAGTCAAAAGACCCAGTACTTC; CDR3: CASSTRSSGRSQKTQYF
V: TRBV9; size: .; J: TRBJ2-1; D: TRBD1; length: 13; DNA: TGTGCCAGCAGCGAACAGGGGGCCGACGAGCAGTTCTTC; CDR3: CASSEQGADEQFF
V: TRBV27; size: few; J: TRBJ2-5; D: TRBD1; length: 18; DNA: TGTGCCAGCAGTTCGTGGTTCTCAGGGAGGACAGGGAGAGAGACCCAGTACTTC; CDR3: CASSSWFSGRTGRETQYF
V: TRBV15; size: .; J: TRBJ2-1; D: .; length: 14; DNA: TGTGCCACCAGCAGAGGAGGGGGTGACAATGAGCAGTTCTTC; CDR3: CATSRGGGDNEQFF
V: TRBV11-2; size: .; J: TRBJ2-1; D: .; length: 15; DNA: TGTGCCAGCAGTCCCATAAACGGGTTTAGGAATGAGCAGTTCTTC; CDR3: CASSPINGFRNEQFF
V: TRBV5-4; size: .; J: TRBJ2-3; D: TRBD1; length: 16; DNA: TGTGCCAGCAGACTCCGACAGGGTACCGCCACAGATACGCAGTATTTT; CDR3: CASRLRQGTATDTQYF
V: TRBV11-2; size: .; J: TRBJ2-7; D: .; length: 14; DNA: TGTGCCAGCAGCTTAGCGGGAAGGAACTACGAGCAGTACTTC; CDR3: CASSLAGRNYEQYF
V: TRBV7-9; size: .; J: TRBJ2-1; D: .; length: 15; DNA: TGTGCCAGCAGCTCAAGACTAGAACCATACAATGAGCAGTTCTTC; CDR3: CASSSRLEPYNEQFF
V: TRBV5-4; size: few; J: TRBJ2-1; D: .; length: 13; DNA: TGTGCCAGCAGCTTGGTGGGTTACAATGAGCAGTTCTTC; CDR3: CASSLVGYNEQFF
V: TRBV28; size: .; J: TRBJ2-6; D: TRBD1; length: 18; DNA: TGTGCCAGCAGTTTATTGGACAGGGGCTCCTCTGGGGCCAACGTCCTGACTTTC; CDR3: CASSLLDRGSSGANVLTF